This T cell receptor (beta chain) was captured in a study of vaccination and CD4 T cells after COVID-19. Study at large: Several convalescent cases were mild and one was severe, and all had been SARS-CoV-2 positive by nasal swab PCR. Overall study results and limits: No early post-infection timepoints were studied, and convalescent patients studied were relatively few.

With 3 bases removed from V and 6 bases from J, the gap between germline ends came to 14 bases. CDR1 is KGHSH, CDR2 LQKENI, per germline. CDR3 length: 14 residues. An Oncomine TCR Beta short-read assay was used to sequence the DNA from cultured CD4+ T cells. TCRdb reanalysed the PCR reads using MiXCR and keeps one entry per CDR3 protein. This table holds over 14,000 distinct CDR3 sequences, more than 55% found once. This clonotype turned up a few times. The antigen remains undetermined. Treatment here: approximately nine-day PBMC culture with coronavirus spike peptide pools or control peptides (ViraFEST assay).

Material: CD4+ T cells from blood, cultured in vitro. The clonotype originates from a human donor who had recovered from COVID-19. The genes are TRBV18 and TRBJ1-2, with D tentatively TRBD1 (5 bases). The CDR3 DNA is TGTGCCAGCTCACCCCGACGACAGTTGAATGGCTACACCTTC. Protein sequence: CASSPRRQLNGYTF.